The TCR beta chain described here comes from a study of blood T cell repertoires in COVID-19. For the study at large: Specimens from acute and convalescent COVID-19 originated in the United States, Italy and Spain.

The method was immunoSEQ multiplex PCR; TCRdb's version includes in-frame clones alone and lacks a portion of them. The sample includes hundreds of thousands of clones, approximately 90% of them seen just once. V lost 6 bases, J lost 6 bases, and 4 bases stayed unmatched. CDR3 length: 12 amino acids. Participants were aged about 18 to 100 years from some 24 US areas. The gene calls are TRBV12-3 or TRBV12-4 and TRBJ2-7; 8 nucleotides line up with TRBD2. The TCR originated in a woman aged 50 to 60 who had recovered from COVID-19. The source material was PBMCs or T cells enriched from blood (not recorded which). Written as DNA, the CDR3 is TGTGCCAGCAGCCGGGGGGGCTTCGAGCAGTACTTC. Protein sequence: CASSRGGFEQYF.